A single TCR beta chain is shown here with its context. The data stem from a study of quantifying T cell responses using KT2 cells. The wider study: Reverse transcription used primers in the TCR alpha and beta constant regions.

J lost 3 bases, V lost 6 bases, and 6 bases had no gene match. The CDR3 runs 14 residues. Each cDNA got a UMI-containing oligo ligated at its 3' end. An equimolar mix of RC1.1 and RC1.2 primed the beta chain across TRBC1 and TRBC2. TCRdb reanalysed the UMI-ligation and nested PCR reads using MiXCR and keeps one entry per CDR3 protein. The sample has some 34,000 distinct CDR3 sequences; 10% are singletons. This sequence was found in a human donor. The source material was PBMCs spiked with cells of the T cell clone KT2. The chain employs TRBV12-3 or TRBV12-4 and TRBJ1-1; 8 bases line up with TRBD1. CDR3 loop: CASRGTGGDTEAFF. The CDR3 DNA follows: TGTGCCAGCAGGGGGACAGGCGGGGACACTGAAGCTTTCTTT.